The T cell receptor beta chain under discussion was sequenced for a study of blood T cell repertoires in COVID-19. The assay was immunoSEQ multiplex PCR, and TCRdb's table has in-frame clones only and misses some. Of 400,000 or so clones in the sample, approximately 90% were seen once. Assignment of participants to cohorts was predicated upon participant-reported clinical history. The study counted Cohort 3 donors as recovered given two negative PCRs, clearance, or symptom resolution. The CDR3 is 13 amino acids. The genes are TRBV21-1 and TRBJ2-7; TRBD1 reflects the table's D call only, with no check against the DNA. TRBV21-1 is an annotated pseudogene. Sequences were obtained from PBMCs or T cells enriched from blood (not recorded which). The TCR sequence derives from a young man who had recovered from COVID-19. The DNA of the CDR3 is TGTGCCAACGACAGGTCTTACTCCTACGAGCAGTACTTC. Its translation: CANDRSYSYEQYF.